This T cell receptor beta chain was captured by sequencing in a study of response to subunit inactivated influenza vaccine. This clonotype turned up a few times. The antigen is undetermined. The CDR3 is 13 amino acids. V gave up 0 bases and J gave up 3 bases, with 5 bases separating them. CDR1 and CDR2 (germline): ENHRY, SYGVKD. From the RT-PCR reads, TCRdb called clonotypes with MiXCR, one entry per CDR3 protein. Of 750,000 to 850,000 distinct CDR3 sequences listed, approximately 18% are singletons. Study conclusions and caveats: There was a suggestion from the authors that each seasonal influenza vaccination recruits few new T cells.

The J gene is TRBJ2-5, the V gene TRBV10-3; D uncertain. The TCR originated in a man aged 45-65 years who received an inactivated influenza vaccine. The specimen was PBMCs from blood, collected about 5 days after vaccination. CDR3 DNA sequence: TGTGCCATCAGTGAGTCGCCAGAAGAGACCCAGTACTTC. It codes for CAISESPEETQYF.